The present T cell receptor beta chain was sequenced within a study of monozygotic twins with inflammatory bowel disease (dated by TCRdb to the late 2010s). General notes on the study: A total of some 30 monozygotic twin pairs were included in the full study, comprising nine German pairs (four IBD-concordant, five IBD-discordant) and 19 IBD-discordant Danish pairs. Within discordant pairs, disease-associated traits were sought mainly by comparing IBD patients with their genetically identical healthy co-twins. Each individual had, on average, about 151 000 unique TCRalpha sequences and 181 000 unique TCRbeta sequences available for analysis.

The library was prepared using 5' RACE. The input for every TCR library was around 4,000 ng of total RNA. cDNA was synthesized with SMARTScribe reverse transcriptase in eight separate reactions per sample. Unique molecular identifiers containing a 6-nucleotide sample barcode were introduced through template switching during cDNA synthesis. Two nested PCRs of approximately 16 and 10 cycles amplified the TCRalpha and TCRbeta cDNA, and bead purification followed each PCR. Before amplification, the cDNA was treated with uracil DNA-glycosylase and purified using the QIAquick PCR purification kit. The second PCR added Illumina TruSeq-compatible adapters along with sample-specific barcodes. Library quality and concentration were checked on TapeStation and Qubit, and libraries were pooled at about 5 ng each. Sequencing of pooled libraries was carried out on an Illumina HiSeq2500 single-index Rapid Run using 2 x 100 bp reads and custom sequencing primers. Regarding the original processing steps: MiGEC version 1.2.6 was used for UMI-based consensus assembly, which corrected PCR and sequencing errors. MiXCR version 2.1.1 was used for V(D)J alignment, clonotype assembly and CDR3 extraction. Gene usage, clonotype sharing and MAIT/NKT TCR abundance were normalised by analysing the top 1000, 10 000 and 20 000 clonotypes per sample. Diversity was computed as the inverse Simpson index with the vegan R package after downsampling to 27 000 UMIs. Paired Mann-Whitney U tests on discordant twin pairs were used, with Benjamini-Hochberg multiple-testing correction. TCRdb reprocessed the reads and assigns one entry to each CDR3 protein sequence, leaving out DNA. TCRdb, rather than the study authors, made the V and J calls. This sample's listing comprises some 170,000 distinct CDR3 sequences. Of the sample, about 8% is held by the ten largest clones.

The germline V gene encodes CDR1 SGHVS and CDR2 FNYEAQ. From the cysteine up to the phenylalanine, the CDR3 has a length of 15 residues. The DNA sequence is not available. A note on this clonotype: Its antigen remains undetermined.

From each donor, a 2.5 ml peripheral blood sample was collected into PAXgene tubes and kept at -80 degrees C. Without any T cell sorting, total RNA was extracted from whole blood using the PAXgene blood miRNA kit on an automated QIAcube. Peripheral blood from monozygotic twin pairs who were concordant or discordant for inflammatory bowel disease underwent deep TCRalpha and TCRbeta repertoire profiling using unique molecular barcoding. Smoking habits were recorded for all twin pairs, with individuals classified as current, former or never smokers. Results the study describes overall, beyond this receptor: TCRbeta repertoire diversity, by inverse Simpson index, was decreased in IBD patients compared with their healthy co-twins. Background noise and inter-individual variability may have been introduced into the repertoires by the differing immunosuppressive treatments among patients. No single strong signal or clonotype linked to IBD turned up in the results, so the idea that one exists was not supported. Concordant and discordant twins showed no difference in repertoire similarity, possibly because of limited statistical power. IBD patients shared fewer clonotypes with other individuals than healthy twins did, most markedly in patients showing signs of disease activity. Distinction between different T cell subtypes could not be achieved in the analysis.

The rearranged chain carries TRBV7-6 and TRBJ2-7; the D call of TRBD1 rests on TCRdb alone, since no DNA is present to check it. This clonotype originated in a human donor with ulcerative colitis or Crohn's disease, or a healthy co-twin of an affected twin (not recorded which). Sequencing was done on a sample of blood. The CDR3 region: CASSLRQGGGYEQYF.